The T cell receptor (beta chain) described here comes from a study of T cell changes during pregnancy in multiple sclerosis. Only in-frame clones appear in the TCRdb table, and some are missing; sequencing was by immunoSEQ multiplex PCR. This table has 37,000 or so clones, roughly nine tenths appearing once. CDR3 length equals 17 residues. J gave up 0 bases and V 1 base, and 6 bases lay outside the gene matches. The V gene's germline CDR1 is SEHNR and CDR2 FQNEAQ (reference sequence). This clone was recorded only once. Material: CD4+ T cells from peripheral blood mononuclear cells, obtained in the second trimester of pregnancy. The receptor's source is a female donor with multiple sclerosis, enrolled in a pregnancy study. The chain employs TRBV7-9 and TRBJ2-1; TRBD1 agrees at 7 bases. This CDR3 is CASSLVTGQRSYNEQFF. In DNA form, the CDR3 reads TGTGCCAGCAGCTTAGTTACGGGACAGCGCTCCTACAATGAGCAGTTCTTC.